A single sample gave rise to the 31 T cell receptor beta chains below, sequenced in a study of T-cell reconstitution after alpha-beta-depleted transplantation in children. Unique molecular identifiers featured in how the TCRbeta library was prepared. A single record per CDR3 protein comes from TCRdb applying MiXCR to the PCR reads. The data hold 670,000 or so distinct CDR3 sequences, with about an eighth observed a single time. The specimen comprised PBMCs, sampled before TCRalphabeta/CD19-depleted stem cell transplant. The receptors stem from a girl aged 2 to 10 with congenital amegakaryocytic thrombocytopenia, due to receive a stem cell transplant.

This clonotype was detected only a few times. CDR3 DNA sequence: TGTGCCAGCAGAACGACTAGCGGGAACACCGGGGAGCTGTTTTTT. Residues: CASRTTSGNTGELFF. V usage is TRBV28 and J usage is TRBJ2-2; TRBD2 matches at 9 bases. Trimming cost V 6 bases and J 1 base; bases outside gene matches: 3. The germline CDR1 and CDR2 sequences are MDHEN and SYDVKM. This CDR3 is built from 15 residues.

The V call is TRBV5-1, the J call TRBJ2-1; TRBD1 agrees at 8 bases. This CDR3 region has 15 residues. The V segment lost 5 bases and the J segment 3 bases; nucleotides outside the gene matches: 7. Germline lookup yields CDR1 SGHRS and CDR2 YFSETQ. This chain's CDR3 is CASRLRTGSYNEQFF. In nucleotides, the CDR3 is TGCGCCAGCAGACTCAGGACAGGGAGCTACAATGAGCAGTTCTTC.

The J gene is TRBJ2-1, the V gene TRBV20-1; the match to TRBD2 covers 9 bases. The CDR3 extends over 15 amino acids. Trimming took 4 bases from V and 9 from J; bases not matched to a gene: 13. Germline CDR1 and CDR2: DFQATT and SNEGSKA (reference sequence). In DNA, the CDR3 is TGCAGTGCTATTTGGCGGGAGGGCCGGAGTGGTGAGCAGTTCTTC. Its translation: CSAIWREGRSGEQFF.

This clonotype was seen at least ten times. The chain combines TRBV20-1 with TRBJ2-1, with 9 positions matching TRBD2. Trimming took 1 base from V and 8 from J; bases not matched to a gene: 24. Germline V lookup: CDR1 DFQATT, CDR2 SNEGSKA (reference sequence). This CDR3 is built from 20 residues. CDR3 DNA sequence: TGCAGTGCTAGAGGGATTTTTGAACCTAACCGGAGCGGGAGGAGGGATGAGCAGTTCTTC. Translated, it gives CSARGIFEPNRSGRRDEQFF.

This clonotype has a count of ten or more. The chain uses TRBV10-3 and TRBJ2-2, with a tentative D call TRBD1 (5 bases). Trimming removed 2 bases at V and 6 bases at J, with 16 bases between. The CDR3 contains 16 residues. Germline-derived CDR1 and CDR2 are ENHRY and SYGVKD. The CDR3 bases are TGTGCCATCAGTGAGGCGCAGGGATTTCGGGCCGGGGAGCTGTTTTTT. Its translation is CAISEAQGFRAGELFF.

This clonotype was seen only a few times. The V call is TRBV5-1, the J call TRBJ2-2; no definite D call. The V end was cut by 2 bases, the J end by 7 bases, with 6 bases between. The CDR3 runs 12 residues. CDR1 and CDR2 from the germline V gene are SGHRS and YFSETQ. The CDR3 DNA sequence: TGCGCCAGCAGCTTTGTGGTCGGGGAGCTGTTTTTT. Its translation: CASSFVVGELFF.

The chain uses TRBV5-1 and TRBJ2-3; 12 bases line up with TRBD2. The CDR3 sequence is 18 residues long. Germline trimming cut 0 bases from V and 4 bases from J; bases unmatched to any gene: 9. CDR1 is SGHRS and CDR2 is YFSETQ in the germline V gene. The CDR3 sequence: CASSLALWTSGTPDTQYF. Written as DNA, the CDR3 is TGCGCCAGCAGCTTGGCCTTATGGACTAGCGGGACCCCAGATACGCAGTATTTT.

This clonotype was recorded a few times. The chain couples TRBV21-1 to TRBJ2-3. TRBV21-1 is described as a pseudogene. The CDR3 is 14 amino acids. CDR3 sequence reads: CASSNANTADTQYF. In DNA, the CDR3 is TGTGCCAGCAGCAATGCCAACACCGCAGATACGCAGTATTTT.

In DNA form, the CDR3 reads TGTGCCAGCAGTTACTTGAGCCTAGCGGGCTACCGGGAGAACGAGCAGTACTTC. Its translation is CASSYLSLAGYRENEQYF. This rearrangement joins TRBV6-5 to TRBJ2-7; 8 bases fit TRBD2. The germline V gene has CDR1 MNHEY and CDR2 SVGAGI. The CDR3 loop spans 18 amino acids. The ends lost 1 base at V and 5 bases at J; junction bases unmatched: 16.

This clonotype was seen a single time. A much larger clone differs from this one at a single base, so this may be a read error. This chain uses TRBV11-2 with TRBJ2-1; unclear D gene. Germline V CDR1 and CDR2: SGHAT, FQNNGV. V lost 5 bases and J lost 4, with 12 bases in between. The CDR3 covers 14 residues. The CDR3 loop is CASSRRSQYNEQFF. The CDR3 DNA reads as TGTGCCAGCAGCCGTAGAAGCCAGTACAATGAGCAGTTCTTC.

J is TRBJ2-7 and V is TRBV5-5; 9 positions agree with TRBD2. Germline CDR1 and CDR2: SGHKS and YYEKEE (reference sequence). The CDR3 is made up of 15 amino acids. The junction had 7 bases not matched to a gene; V was cut back by 4 bases and J by 2 bases. The CDR3 here is CASSNSGSVTYEQYF. The CDR3 nucleotides are TGTGCCAGCAGCAATAGCGGGAGCGTAACCTACGAGCAGTACTTC.

As regards this clonotype: A much more abundant neighbour one base away suggests this may be a read error. The V gene is TRBV7-3, the J gene TRBJ2-1, with TRBD2 matching 9 bases. The CDR3 runs 15 residues. Germline CDR1 and CDR2: SGHTA and FQGTGA. CDR3 in amino acids: CASRPSGISYHEQFF. The CDR3 DNA follows: TGTGCCAGCAGACCTAGCGGGATCTCCTACCATGAGCAGTTCTTC.

This clonotype has at least ten counts. The chain combines TRBV20-1 with TRBJ2-3; the D gene is possibly TRBD2 (6 bases). V lost 4 bases and J 3 bases, leaving 11 bases between the germline ends. Germline loops: CDR1 DFQATT, CDR2 SNEGSKA (reference sequence). This CDR3 region has 13 residues. The CDR3 DNA reads TGCAGTGCTATGGTCGGGAGTACAGATACGCAGTATTTT. It specifies CSAMVGSTDTQYF.

This clonotype occurred a few times. CDR3 region: CASSTQRLAGSYNEQFF. The CDR3 DNA reads TGTGCCAGCTCAACTCAAAGACTAGCGGGGTCCTACAATGAGCAGTTCTTC. V gene TRBV18 combines with J gene TRBJ2-1; TRBD2 aligns across 11 bases. Germline CDR1 and CDR2: KGHSH and LQKENI. The CDR3 is 17 residues long. The trim removed 5 bases at V and 1 base at J, leaving 7 bases unmatched.

The chain is built from TRBV7-9 and TRBJ2-1; D is uncertain. The CDR3 is made up of 13 amino acids. Germline V gives CDR1 SEHNR, CDR2 FQNEAQ (reference sequence). With 7 bases removed from V and 2 bases from J, the gap between germline ends came to 9 bases. The CDR3 loop is CASIGRTYNEQFF. CDR3 bases: TGTGCCAGCATTGGACGGACCTACAATGAGCAGTTCTTC.

At least ten counts were recorded for this clonotype. The rearrangement joins TRBV27 to TRBJ2-3; possibly TRBD2 for D (6 bases). The V and J ends lost 10 bases and 4 bases respectively, with 9 bases between them. CDR3 length equals 11 residues. Per the germline V gene, CDR1 is MNHEY and CDR2 is SMNVEV (reference sequence). As DNA, the CDR3 is TGTGCCATACTAGCTCCAGATACGCAGTATTTT. Protein sequence: CAILAPDTQYF.

This clonotype occurred a few times. CDR3 bases: TGCAGTGCGAGACTAGTTGCCCACAATGAGCAGTTCTTC. It specifies CSARLVAHNEQFF. The chain has TRBV20-1 and TRBJ2-1; D perhaps matches TRBD2 (6 bases). Per the germline V gene, CDR1 is DFQATT and CDR2 is SNEGSKA (reference sequence). The CDR3 has 13 amino acids. Trimming cost V 6 bases and J 5 bases, with 14 bases left between them.

This clonotype was picked up one time. Since a much larger clone is just one base distant, this may be a read error. The chain carries TRBV29-1 and TRBJ2-3; D not resolved. With the DNA end fitting TRBJ1-5 better, the J assignment may be wrong. The CDR3 length is 12 residues. The germline V gene encodes CDR1 SQVTM and CDR2 ANQGSEA. The CDR3, as DNA: TGCAGCGTTGGAGACCTCGCGGATACGCAGCATTTT. Amino acid sequence: CSVGDLADTQHF.

V is TRBV20-1 and J is TRBJ2-3; 8 bases agree with TRBD1. V dropped 3 bases and J dropped 1; count of bases not matched to a gene: 3. The V gene's germline CDR1 is DFQATT and CDR2 SNEGSKA (reference sequence). The CDR3 sequence is 14 residues long. The CDR3, as DNA: TGCAGTGCTAGCCCCAGGGGGCGCACAGATACGCAGTATTTT. Translated, it gives CSASPRGRTDTQYF.

The chain uses TRBV9 and TRBJ2-6; D gene ambiguous. This CDR3 has 15 amino acids. Per the germline V gene, CDR1 is SGDLS and CDR2 is YYNGEE. Between the trimmed V and J ends, which lost 6 bases and 2 bases, there was a span of 12 bases. The CDR3 region is CASTLEGAGANVLTF. CDR3 sequence (DNA): TGTGCCAGCACCCTAGAAGGAGCTGGGGCCAACGTCCTGACTTTC.

In this sample, this clonotype turned up many times. This rearrangement joins TRBV7-6 to TRBJ2-3; D unclear. This CDR3 is 14 amino acids long. CDR1 is SGHVS and CDR2 is FNYEAQ in the germline V gene. Trimming pared 3 bases from V and 6 bases from J, leaving 13 bases between. The CDR3 here is CASSFISATDTQYF. CDR3 coding DNA: TGTGCCAGCAGCTTTATTTCAGCAACCGATACGCAGTATTTT.

This clonotype was detected ten times or more. The chain carries TRBV24-1 and TRBJ2-2; D may be TRBD1 or TRBD2 (5 bases each). The CDR3 is made up of 18 amino acids. Germline assignment: CDR1 KGHDR and CDR2 SFDVKD. V gave up 2 bases and J gave up 4 bases, with 19 bases separating them. The CDR3 coding sequence is TGTGCCACCAGTGATTCAGCCGGGACCATCGCAGGCACCGGGGAGCTGTTTTTT. Translation: CATSDSAGTIAGTGELFF.

This clonotype was counted between two and nine times. The chain has TRBV20-1 and TRBJ2-5, with no clear D. CDR1 is DFQATT, CDR2 SNEGSKA, per germline (reference sequence). CDR3 length equals 12 residues. Trimming pared 3 bases from V and 5 bases from J, leaving 10 bases between. The CDR3 nucleotides read TGCAGTGCTAGCTATCTGGGCGAGACCCAGTACTTC. Translation: CSASYLGETQYF.

The CDR3 nucleotides read TGTGCCAGCAGTCTGGGGATCGCGGCCGAGCAGTACTTC. Residues: CASSLGIAAEQYF. This chain connects TRBV27 to TRBJ2-7; D is uncertain. The germline gives CDR1 MNHEY, CDR2 SMNVEV (reference sequence). The V gene lost 5 bases and the J gene lost 6 bases, with 14 bases spanning the gap. The CDR3 has 13 residues.

This clonotype has at least ten counts. The chain uses TRBV28 and TRBJ1-5, with 7 nucleotides matching TRBD1. There are 14 residues in the CDR3. Germline CDR1 and CDR2: MDHEN and SYDVKM. V lost 2 bases to trimming and J lost 7 bases; unmatched junction nucleotides: 5. The CDR3 DNA is TGTGCCAGCAGTTTAACAGGGGTGAGACAGCCCCAGCATTTT. Residues: CASSLTGVRQPQHF.

This chain joins TRBV5-1 and TRBJ2-1; no clear D gene. The CDR3 consists of 13 residues. V lost 7 bases and J 4 bases, leaving 12 bases between the germline ends. Germline V gene lookup returns CDR1 SGHRS and CDR2 YFSETQ. The CDR3: CASRVDAYNEQFF. Written as DNA, the CDR3 is TGCGCCAGCCGGGTTGACGCTTACAATGAGCAGTTCTTC. Full variable domain (rest looked up from reference TRBV5-1 and TRBJ2-1): KAGVTQTPRYLIKTRGQQVTLSCSPISGHRSVSWYQQTPGQGLQFLFEYFSETQRNKGNFPGRFSGRQFSNSRSEMNVSTLELGDSALYLCASRVDAYNEQFFGPGTRLTVL.

About this clonotype itself: A much larger clonotype is one base distant, so this may be a read error. J is TRBJ1-5 and V is TRBV12-3 or TRBV12-4, with D possibly matching TRBD1 (5 bases). CDR3 length: 13 amino acids. This CDR3 is CSSSMTVNQPQHF. CDR3 bases: TGTTCCAGCAGTATGACAGTGAATCAGCCCCAGCATTTT.

This clonotype showed up just a few times. This chain joins TRBV29-1 and TRBJ2-1; perhaps TRBD1 as D (6 bases). The V gene's germline CDR1 is SQVTM and CDR2 ANQGSEA. V was trimmed by 4 bases and J by 8 bases, leaving 15 bases between them. The CDR3 length is 13 residues. The CDR3 coding sequence is TGCAGCGTTGGTCCAGGGGCGGTATATGAGCAGTTCTTC. Protein sequence: CSVGPGAVYEQFF.

This clonotype was seen at least ten times. V is TRBV20-1 and J is TRBJ2-2; D gene uncertain. Germline lookup yields CDR1 DFQATT and CDR2 SNEGSKA (reference sequence). Trimming shortened V by 3 bases and J by 6 bases, and 11 bases separated the two germline ends. The CDR3 loop spans 13 amino acids. The CDR3, as DNA: TGCAGTGCTAGTTCTGGGGTTGCCGGGGAGCTGTTTTTT. Protein: CSASSGVAGELFF.

This clonotype appeared many times. The chain couples TRBV5-1 to TRBJ2-3; 9 nucleotides align to TRBD2. The CDR3 has 15 amino acids. With V trimmed by 4 bases and J by 5 bases, 8 bases remained unmatched. CDR1 is SGHRS and CDR2 is YFSETQ in the germline V gene. In nucleotides, the CDR3 is TGCGCCAGCAGCACCTTGGCGGGAGGGGAAGATACGCAGTATTTT. This translates into CASSTLAGGEDTQYF.

This chain connects TRBV20-1 to TRBJ2-1, with 9 bases fitting TRBD2. Germline assignment: CDR1 DFQATT and CDR2 SNEGSKA (reference sequence). V lost 0 bases and J lost 4; bases outside the gene matches: 13. CDR3 length equals 18 residues. CDR3 in amino acids: CSARDQWAGGPRYNEQFF. The CDR3 nucleotides read TGCAGTGCTAGAGATCAATGGGCGGGAGGGCCGAGATACAATGAGCAGTTCTTC.